The rows below give T cell receptor beta chains drawn from one sample of a study of patients and donors after allogeneic stem cell transplantation. TCRdb reprocessed the RT-PCR reads with MiXCR, giving one entry per CDR3 protein. The repertoire consists of around 200,000 distinct CDR3 sequences, with 35% to 45% occurring once and the leading ten covering about 9.9%. Sequenced: blood, either unsorted or a sorted T cell fraction (not recorded which). These receptor sequences come from a human donor who was either an allogeneic HSCT recipient or a stem cell or donor lymphocyte infusion donor (not recorded which). It is not recorded whose cells these are; they may come from a transplant donor. Each CDR3 is given with its conserved first and last residue. A D gene is named only where the DNA matches it firmly. Size values are once, few and many counts, or a class for expanded clones, and some rows have none.

size: -; V: TRBV6-5; J: TRBJ1-1; length: 15; D: TRBD1; CDR3: CASSYWTGSNTEAFF; DNA: TGTGCCAGCAGTTACTGGACAGGGTCGAACACTGAAGCTTTCTTT
size: few; V: TRBV24-1; J: TRBJ1-2; length: 14; D: -; CDR3: CATSDSWGDYGYTF; DNA: TGTGCCACCAGTGATTCTTGGGGGGACTATGGCTACACCTTC
size: -; V: TRBV12-3/TRBV12-4; J: TRBJ1-2; length: 15; D: TRBD1; CDR3: CASSETGVANYGYTF; DNA: TGTGCCAGCAGTGAGACAGGGGTAGCTAACTATGGCTACACCTTC
size: few; V: TRBV29-1; J: TRBJ2-7; length: 14; D: -; CDR3: CSVAPLDSNYEQYF; DNA: TGCAGCGTTGCTCCCCTTGACAGCAACTACGAGCAGTACTTC
size: -; V: TRBV6-2/TRBV6-3; J: TRBJ1-5; length: 15; D: -; CDR3: CASSYRTEKYQPQHF; DNA: TGTGCCAGCAGTTATAGGACGGAAAAGTATCAGCCCCAGCATTTT
size: few; V: TRBV11-2; J: TRBJ2-4; length: 16; D: -; CDR3: CASSLQGGGTKNIQYF; DNA: TGTGCCAGCAGCCTCCAGGGAGGTGGTACCAAAAACATTCAGTACTTC
size: few; V: TRBV4-1; J: TRBJ2-1; length: 15; D: TRBD1; CDR3: CASSPGQGSYNEQFF; DNA: TGCGCCAGCAGCCCGGGACAGGGGTCCTACAATGAGCAGTTCTTC
size: few; V: TRBV20-1; J: TRBJ1-1; length: 11; D: -; CDR3: CSARKVSEAFF; DNA: TGCAGTGCTAGAAAGGTCTCTGAAGCTTTCTTT
size: few; V: TRBV29-1; J: TRBJ1-1; length: 13; D: -; CDR3: CSGLTQANTEAFF; DNA: TGCAGCGGCCTGACACAGGCGAACACTGAAGCTTTCTTT
size: -; V: TRBV20-1; J: TRBJ1-3; length: 14; D: -; CDR3: CSARSRNSGNTIYF; DNA: TGCAGTGCCCGTTCCAGGAACTCTGGAAACACCATATATTTT
size: -; V: TRBV11-3; J: TRBJ1-1; length: 14; D: -; CDR3: CASSLDRRNTEAFF; DNA: TGTGCCAGCAGCTTAGATCGCCGGAACACTGAAGCTTTCTTT
size: -; V: TRBV12-3/TRBV12-4; J: TRBJ1-1; length: 12; D: -; CDR3: CASSWSAEKAFF; DNA: TGTGCCAGCAGCTGGAGTGCGGAAAAGGCTTTCTTT
size: -; V: TRBV4-3; J: TRBJ2-3; length: 16; D: -; CDR3: CASSQRLGGIVDTQYF; DNA: TGCGCCAGCAGCCAACGTTTGGGGGGCATTGTAGATACGCAGTATTTT
size: -; V: TRBV20-1; J: TRBJ2-1; length: 14; D: TRBD1; CDR3: CSFIPGQINNEQFF; DNA: TGCAGTTTCATTCCGGGACAGATCAACAATGAGCAGTTCTTT
size: -; V: TRBV7-9; J: TRBJ2-2; length: 17; D: -; CDR3: CASSLNPGGRDTGELFF; DNA: TGTGCCAGCAGCTTAAACCCGGGGGGCAGGGACACCGGGGAGCTGTTTTTT
size: -; V: TRBV12-3/TRBV12-4; J: TRBJ1-4; length: 14; D: -; CDR3: CASSAWGEGEKLFF; DNA: TGTGCCAGCAGCGCCTGGGGGGAGGGGGAAAAACTGTTTTTT
size: few; V: TRBV4-1; J: TRBJ1-1; length: 15; D: TRBD1; CDR3: CASSQRTGKNTEAFF; DNA: TGCGCCAGCAGCCAACGGACAGGAAAGAACACTGAAGCTTTCTTT
size: -; V: TRBV2; J: TRBJ2-2; length: 12; D: -; CDR3: CASSQDAHGLFF; DNA: TGTGCCAGCAGTCAGGACGCCCATGGGCTGTTTTTT
size: -; V: TRBV18; J: TRBJ1-3; length: 18; D: -; CDR3: CASSPPSRAHGSGNTIYF; DNA: TGTGCCAGCTCACCACCGTCTCGGGCTCATGGCTCTGGAAACACCATATATTTT
size: -; V: TRBV6-2/TRBV6-3; J: TRBJ2-7; length: 15; D: TRBD1; CDR3: CASSYAGTGADEQYF; DNA: TGTGCCAGCAGTTACGCTGGGACAGGGGCAGACGAGCAGTACTTC
size: few; V: TRBV20-1; J: TRBJ2-7; length: 14; D: TRBD2; CDR3: CSGLPSGSTYEQYF; DNA: TGCAGTGGCCTCCCTAGCGGATCTACCTACGAGCAGTACTTC
size: few; V: TRBV10-3; J: TRBJ2-7; length: 14; D: TRBD1; CDR3: CAISAGTGSYEQYF; DNA: TGTGCCATCAGTGCAGGGACAGGGTCCTACGAGCAGTACTTC
size: -; V: TRBV12-3/TRBV12-4; J: TRBJ1-2; length: 13; D: -; CDR3: CASGPTTSYGYTF; DNA: TGTGCCAGCGGGCCCACAACTTCCTATGGCTACACCTTC
size: -; V: TRBV29-1; J: TRBJ2-5; length: 13; D: TRBD2; CDR3: CSARGGAGETQYF; DNA: TGCAGCGCCCGCGGGGGGGCGGGAGAGACCCAGTACTTC
size: -; V: TRBV29-1; J: TRBJ2-3; length: 14; D: TRBD1; CDR3: CSVSGTGGFVTQYF; DNA: TGCAGCGTATCCGGGACAGGGGGCTTTGTTACGCAGTATTTT
size: -; V: TRBV20-1; J: TRBJ2-7; length: 14; D: -; CDR3: CSAAWQEPSYEQYF; DNA: TGCAGTGCTGCTTGGCAGGAACCTTCCTACGAGCAGTACTTC
size: -; V: TRBV12-3/TRBV12-4; J: TRBJ1-1; length: 13; D: -; CDR3: CASSTQRNTEAFF; DNA: TGTGCCAGCAGTACGCAGAGGAACACTGAAGCTTTCTTT
size: -; V: TRBV29-1; J: TRBJ2-7; length: 13; D: TRBD1; CDR3: CSVAGFGTDEQYF; DNA: TGCAGCGTTGCTGGGTTTGGGACAGACGAGCAGTACTTC